A single sample gave rise to the 17 T cell receptor beta chains below, sequenced in a study of T cell responses to AZD1222 COVID-19 vaccine. Profiled with immunoSEQ multiplex PCR; TCRdb holds only in-frame clones, not every one. The sample includes tens of thousands of clones, around 81% seen only once; the top ten take around 50%. The sequences come from peripheral blood, collected 28 days after the second AZD1222 dose. The receptors originated from an adult who received the AZD1222 COVID-19 vaccine.

V gene TRBV25-1 combines with J gene TRBJ1-2; D uncertain. This CDR3 comprises 9 residues. Between the trimmed V and J ends, which lost 10 bases and 7 bases, there was a span of 7 bases. The germline CDR1 and CDR2 sequences are MGHDK and SYGVNS. The CDR3 spells CAKRVGYTF. CDR3 in DNA: TGTGCCAAGCGGGTTGGCTACACCTTC.

This rearrangement joins TRBV5-1 to TRBJ1-6, with D possibly matching TRBD1 (6 bases). CDR3 length equals 14 residues. Germline V gene sequence: CDR1 SGHRS, CDR2 YFSETQ. Trimming shortened V by 6 bases and J by 6 bases, and 13 bases separated the two germline ends. CDR3 residues: CASNGGQRNSPLHF. CDR3 DNA: TGCGCCAGCAACGGGGGGCAGCGTAATTCACCCCTCCACTTT.

A few counts support this clone. This sequence joins TRBV2 and TRBJ1-6, with 10 bases identical to TRBD1. CDR1 SNHLY and CDR2 FYNNEI come from the germline V gene. The ends lost 7 bases at V and 10 bases at J; junction bases unmatched: 7. The CDR3 spans 14 residues. The CDR3 is CASMPGQGQSPLHF. In nucleotides, the CDR3 is TGTGCCAGCATGCCGGGACAGGGGCAATCACCCCTCCACTTT.

The rearrangement uses TRBV7-8 and TRBJ1-4; D perhaps matches TRBD1 (6 bases). From germline, CDR1 is SGHVS and CDR2 FQNEAQ. This CDR3 region has 15 residues. Trimming removed 4 bases at V and 3 bases at J, with 12 bases between. The CDR3 nucleotides read TGTGCCAGCAGCTGGCAGGGGCCCTCTAATGAAAAACTGTTTTTT. It specifies CASSWQGPSNEKLFF.

The gene calls are TRBV28 and TRBJ2-5, with D tentatively TRBD1 or TRBD2 (5 bases each). The CDR3 covers 16 residues. Germline V gene sequence: CDR1 MDHEN, CDR2 SYDVKM. Trimming pared 5 bases from V and 0 bases from J, leaving 16 bases between. The CDR3 loop reads CASSPREREYQETQYF. In DNA form, the CDR3 reads TGTGCCAGCAGTCCCAGGGAGCGAGAGTACCAAGAGACCCAGTACTTC.

The chain uses TRBV12-3 or TRBV12-4 and TRBJ2-7; no definite D call. The V end lost 0 bases, the J end lost 3 bases, and 6 bases lay between the germline ends. The CDR3 has 13 amino acids. Written as DNA, the CDR3 is TGTGCCAGCAGTTTAGCTGCTAGCTACGAGCAGTACTTC. As protein: CASSLAASYEQYF.

This clone occurred once. This rearrangement joins TRBV29-1 to TRBJ2-3; tentative D call: TRBD2 (5 bases). The CDR3 extends over 14 amino acids. V was pared by 2 bases and J by 7 bases, with 16 bases between. Germline CDR1 and CDR2: SQVTM and ANQGSEA. Here the CDR3 DNA reads TGCAGCGTTGAACCGGCTCTAGCAAAGTATACGCAGTATTTT. Translating gives CSVEPALAKYTQYF.

This clone has just a few counts. Other DNA sequences from this sample encode an identical CDR3 as well. The chain is built from TRBV5-4 and TRBJ2-7; D unresolved. Germline CDR1 reads SGHNT; CDR2 reads YYREEE (reference sequence). CDR3 length: 12 amino acids. V lost 1 base and J 3 bases, leaving 5 bases between the germline ends. CDR3: CASSLNSYEQYF. The CDR3 bases are TGTGCCAGCAGCTTGAACAGCTACGAGCAGTACTTC.

The gene calls are TRBV6-5 and TRBJ1-6; D is unclear. Germline-derived CDR1 and CDR2 are MNHEY and SVGAGI. The CDR3 runs 15 residues. Trimming pared 8 bases from V and 4 bases from J, leaving 15 bases between. This CDR3 reads CASRKDGRYNSPLHF. CDR3 bases: TGTGCCAGCCGCAAGGATGGGAGATATAATTCACCCCTCCACTTT.

In this sample, this clone turned up many times. The chain joins TRBV27 to TRBJ2-3; 9 positions match TRBD2. The V gene end was trimmed by 2 bases and the J gene end by 5 bases; junction bases not matched to a gene: 8. Germline-derived CDR1 and CDR2 are MNHEY and SMNVEV (reference sequence). CDR3 length: 16 residues. CDR3 residues: CASSLMQRGVEDTQYF. The CDR3 DNA sequence: TGTGCCAGCAGTTTAATGCAGCGGGGGGTGGAAGATACGCAGTATTTT.

V gene TRBV9 combines with J gene TRBJ2-7; D is ambiguous. V lost 1 base and J lost 6, with 11 bases in between. Germline V gives CDR1 SGDLS, CDR2 YYNGEE. The CDR3 consists of 13 residues. CDR3 DNA: TGTGCCAGCAGCGTACAAGATGGTCGCGAGCAGTACTTC. Protein product: CASSVQDGREQYF.

V gene TRBV27 combines with J gene TRBJ1-1; a possible D gene is TRBD1 (6 bases). The CDR3 sequence is 14 residues long. V lost 3 bases to trimming and J lost 2 bases, with 10 bases between them. Per the germline V gene, CDR1 is MNHEY and CDR2 is SMNVEV (reference sequence). The CDR3 loop is CASSFRTANTEAFF. Written as DNA, the CDR3 is TGTGCCAGCAGTTTTCGGACAGCAAACACTGAAGCTTTCTTT.

V is TRBV7-6 and J is TRBJ1-2; a possible D gene is TRBD1 (6 bases). The CDR3 length is 15 residues. V lost 4 bases to trimming and J lost 5 bases, with 17 bases between them. The germline V gene encodes CDR1 SGHVS and CDR2 FNYEAQ. The CDR3 here is CASSSSGGGIYGYTF. The CDR3 coding sequence is TGTGCCAGCAGCTCCTCGGGGGGGGGCATTTATGGCTACACCTTC.

This clone appeared once. The rearrangement joins TRBV18 to TRBJ1-5; 7 bases align to TRBD1. V was clipped by 3 bases and J by 7 bases; unmatched bases: 12. The CDR3 has 16 amino acids. Germline-derived CDR1 and CDR2 are KGHSH and LQKENI. CDR3 region: CASSPSSSGGEQPQHF. In DNA, the CDR3 is TGTGCCAGCTCACCTTCTAGCTCAGGGGGGGAACAGCCCCAGCATTTT.

The chain recombines TRBV15 with TRBJ1-2; D gene unclear. There are 15 residues in the CDR3. Looked up from germline, CDR1 is LNHNV and CDR2 is YYDKDF (reference sequence). Deletions cut 1 base from V and 4 bases from J, with 13 bases between. The CDR3: CATSRVYDGPYGYTF. CDR3 bases: TGTGCCACCAGCAGAGTATACGACGGACCCTATGGCTACACCTTC.

This chain connects TRBV6-5 to TRBJ2-7; 11 positions agree with TRBD1. This CDR3 is 14 amino acids long. Trimming took 6 bases from V and 7 from J; bases not matched to a gene: 8. CDR1 and CDR2 (germline): MNHEY, SVGAGI. The CDR3 loop is CASSRTGGPGEQYF. For the CDR3, the DNA is TGTGCCAGCAGCAGGACAGGGGGCCCTGGAGAGCAGTACTTC.

The chain couples TRBV18 to TRBJ2-7; 12 bases line up with TRBD2. The CDR3 has 14 amino acids. Germline assignment: CDR1 KGHSH and CDR2 LQKENI. The V and J ends lost 3 bases and 6 bases, in that order; junction bases with no gene match: 3. The CDR3 DNA reads as TGTGCCAGCTCACCTACTAGCGGGGGGTCCGAGCAGTACTTC. Its protein product is CASSPTSGGSEQYF.